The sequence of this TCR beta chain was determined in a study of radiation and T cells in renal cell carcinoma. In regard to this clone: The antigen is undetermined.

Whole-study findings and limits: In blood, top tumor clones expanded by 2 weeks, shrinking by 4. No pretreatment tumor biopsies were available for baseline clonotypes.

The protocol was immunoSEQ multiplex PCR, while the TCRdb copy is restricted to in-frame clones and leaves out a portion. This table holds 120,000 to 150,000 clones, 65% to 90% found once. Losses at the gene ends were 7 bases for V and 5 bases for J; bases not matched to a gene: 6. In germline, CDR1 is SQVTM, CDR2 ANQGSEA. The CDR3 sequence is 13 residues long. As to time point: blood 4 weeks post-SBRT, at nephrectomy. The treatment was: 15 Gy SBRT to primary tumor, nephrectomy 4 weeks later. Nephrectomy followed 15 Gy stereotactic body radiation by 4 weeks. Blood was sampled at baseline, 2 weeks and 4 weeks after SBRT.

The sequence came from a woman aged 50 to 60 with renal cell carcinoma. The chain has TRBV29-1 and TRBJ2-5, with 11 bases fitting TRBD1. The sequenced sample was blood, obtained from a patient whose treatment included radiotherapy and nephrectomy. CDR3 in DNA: TGCAGCGCCAGGACAGGGGGCGTTGAGACCCAGTACTTC. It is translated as CSARTGGVETQYF.